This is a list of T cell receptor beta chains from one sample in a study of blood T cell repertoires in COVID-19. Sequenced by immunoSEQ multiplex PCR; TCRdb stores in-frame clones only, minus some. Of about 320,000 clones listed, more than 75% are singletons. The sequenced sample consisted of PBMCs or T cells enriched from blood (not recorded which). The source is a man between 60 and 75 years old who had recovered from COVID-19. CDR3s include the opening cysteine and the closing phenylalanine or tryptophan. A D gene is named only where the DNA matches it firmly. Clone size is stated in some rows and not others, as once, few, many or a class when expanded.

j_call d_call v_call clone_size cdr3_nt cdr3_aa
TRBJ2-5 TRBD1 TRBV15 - TGTGCCACCAGCAGAGATACAGGGGGGGAGACCCAGTACTTC CATSRDTGGETQYF
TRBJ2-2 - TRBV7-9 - TGTGCAAGTGGGGGCTCGGTTGGGGAGCTGTTTTTT CASGGSVGELFF
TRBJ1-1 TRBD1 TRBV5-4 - TGTGCCAGCAGCATGGGACAGGGGATGAACACTGAAGCTTTCTTT CASSMGQGMNTEAFF
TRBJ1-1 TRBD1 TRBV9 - TGTGCCAGCAGCCCCCAAACCACAGGGGGCGTAACTGAAGCTTTCTTT CASSPQTTGGVTEAFF
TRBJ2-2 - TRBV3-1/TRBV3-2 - TGTGCCAGCAGCCAAAAGGCTAGCGCCGGGGAGCTGTTTTTT CASSQKASAGELFF
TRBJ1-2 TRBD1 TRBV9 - TGTGCCAGCAGCGTAGTGGACAGGGGCTATGGCTACACCTTC CASSVVDRGYGYTF
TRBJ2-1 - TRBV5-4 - TGTGCCAGCAGCTTGGAGGGGAACTCCTACAATGAGCAGTTCTTC CASSLEGNSYNEQFF
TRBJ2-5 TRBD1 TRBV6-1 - TGTGCCAGCAGTGAGACAGGGCCCCGGGGAGAGACCCAGTACTTC CASSETGPRGETQYF
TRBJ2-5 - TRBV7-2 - TGTGCCAGCAGCTTGAGGGGGGGAGAGGAGACCCAGTACTTC CASSLRGGEETQYF
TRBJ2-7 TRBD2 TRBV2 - TGTGCCAGCTCCATCGCACCAACTAGCGGGGGCTTC CASSIAPTSGGF
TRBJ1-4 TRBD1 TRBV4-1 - TGCGCCAGCAGCAGGGCCCCGGGACAGAATGGTGAAAAACTGTTTTTT CASSRAPGQNGEKLFF
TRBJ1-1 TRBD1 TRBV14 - TGTGCCAGCAGCCAGTCCAGGGGGCGGACTGAAGCTTTCTTT CASSQSRGRTEAFF
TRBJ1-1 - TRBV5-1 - TGCGCCAGCAGCAGGGTGGGGGGGAACACTGAAGCTTTCTTT CASSRVGGNTEAFF
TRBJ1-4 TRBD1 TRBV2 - TGTGCCAGCACCATCCCGGGACAGAAGGCGCTGTTTTTT CASTIPGQKALFF
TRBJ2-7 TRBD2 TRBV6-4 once TGTGCCAGCAGAGTAGCCGGGACTAACTCCTACGAGCAGTACTTC CASRVAGTNSYEQYF
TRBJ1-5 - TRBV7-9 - TGTGCCAGCAGCAAAGAAGTCGAGGATCAGCCCCAGCATTTT CASSKEVEDQPQHF
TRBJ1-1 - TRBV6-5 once TGTGCCAGCAGTTACTCGAAGGGGGGGGTGGCTTTCTTT CASSYSKGGVAFF
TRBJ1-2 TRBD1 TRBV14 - TGTGCCAGCAGCGACAGGGGCTATGGCTACACCTTC CASSDRGYGYTF
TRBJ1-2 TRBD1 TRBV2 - TGTGCCAGCAGAAGGGACAGGTTGCAGATAAACTATGGCTACACCTTC CASRRDRLQINYGYTF
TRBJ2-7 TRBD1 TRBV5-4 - TGTGCCAGCAGCTTACGGGACAGCTACGAGCAGTACTTC CASSLRDSYEQYF
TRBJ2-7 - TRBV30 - TGTGCCTGGAGCCTGGCATACGAGCAGTACTTC CAWSLAYEQYF
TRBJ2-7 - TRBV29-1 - TGCAGCGTCCGGGAGACTTGGGATCTGTACGAGCAGTACTTC CSVRETWDLYEQYF
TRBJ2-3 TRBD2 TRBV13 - TGTGCCAGCAGCTTATTGAGACTAGCGGGGGTCGCTAGCACAGATACGCAGTATTTT CASSLLRLAGVASTDTQYF
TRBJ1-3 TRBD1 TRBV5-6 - TGTGCCAGCAGCTTGTATGGGACAGGGTTTTACAACACCATATATTTT CASSLYGTGFYNTIYF
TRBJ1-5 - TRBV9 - TGTGCCAGCAGCGCCGAAGGCAGGGGACCGAATCAGCCCCAGCATTTT CASSAEGRGPNQPQHF
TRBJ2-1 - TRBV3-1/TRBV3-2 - TGTGCCAGCAGCCAAGAGACAGGAAACCGTTACAATGAGCAGTTCTTC CASSQETGNRYNEQFF
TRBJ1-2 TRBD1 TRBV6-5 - TGTGCCAGCAGTTACGCGGGGACGGGACAGCTCGCTGGCTACACCTTC CASSYAGTGQLAGYTF
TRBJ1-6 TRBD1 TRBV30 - TGTGCCTGGAGTGCGGGACAGGGGAATTCACCCCTCCACTTT CAWSAGQGNSPLHF
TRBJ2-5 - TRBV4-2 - TGTGCCAGCAGCCACCACACCGCACTAGCACCACAAGAGACCCAGTACTTC CASSHHTALAPQETQYF
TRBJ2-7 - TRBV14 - TGTGCCAGCAGCCAAGGTTCGCGCGGGCAGTACTTC CASSQGSRGQYF
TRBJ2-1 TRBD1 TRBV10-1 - TGCGCCAGCAGTGGGCAGGGGGTACTCAGTGAGCAGTTCTTC CASSGQGVLSEQFF
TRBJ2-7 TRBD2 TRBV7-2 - TGTGCCAGCAGCGGGACTAGTGGGTACGAGCAGTACTTC CASSGTSGYEQYF
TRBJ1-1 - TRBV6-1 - TGTGCCAGCAGTGAACGGGGGGCCGCGGACACTGAAGCTTTCTTT CASSERGAADTEAFF
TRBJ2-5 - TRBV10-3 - TGTGCCATTAGTGAGGGCGGGGCCCCGCAAGAGACCCAGTACTTC CAISEGGAPQETQYF